This T cell receptor (beta chain) derives from a study of human T cells and chemical hapten exposure. Study findings and constraints: PT1 expanded TCR counts and patch test score correlated positively. Healthy people's immune response may differ from that of the donors, who had alopecia. After DPC sensitization, TCRs above 1 in 1000 frequency showed no change.

The time point here: patch test 1, 2 weeks after DPC sensitization. Sample treatment: therapeutic diphenylcyclopropenone sensitization with weekly scalp DPC. Ahead of each patch test application, blood was drawn. TCRdb called the RACE reads again in MiXCR, with one record for every CDR3 protein. In the table there are more than 65,000 distinct CDR3 sequences, under 13% of which are singletons. With V trimmed by 2 bases and J by 7 bases, 9 bases remained unmatched. The CDR3 runs to 16 residues. CDR1 and CDR2 from the germline V gene are SGHRS and YFSETQ. This clonotype has a count of ten or more. Its cognate antigen is unknown.

The specimen was whole blood, collected in connection with sensitization to the hapten diphenylcyclopropenone (DPC). This chain connects TRBV5-1 to TRBJ2-1, with 10 bases aligning to TRBD2. The sequence was obtained from a woman in her 50s with alopecia areata. Some clones in this sample may be carry-over from other donors' samples. For the CDR3, the DNA is TGCGCCAGCAGCTTTGGGCCGGGACTAGCGATGAATGAGCAGTTCTTC. Protein: CASSFGPGLAMNEQFF.